Listed below are T cell receptor beta chains from one sample, sequenced in a study of cytomegalovirus exposure and HLA in healthy donors. Generated by immunoSEQ multiplex PCR, the TCRdb table keeps only in-frame clones and is missing some. The table lists 150,000 to 200,000 clones, around four fifths of them singletons. Sequenced input: PBMCs. These receptors originate from a man aged 25 to 40 in good health and CMV-seropositive. Both conserved end residues are part of each CDR3. D genes are given only for firm matches. Not every row has a clone size; where given, it reads once, few, many or a size class.

size,length,V,J,D,DNA,CDR3
.,14,TRBV29-1,TRBJ2-1,.,TGCAGCGCTCTGGGTTACCAGGGTGGGGATGAGCAGTTCTTC,CSALGYQGGDEQFF
.,15,TRBV19,TRBJ2-1,TRBD2,TGTGCCAGTAGTATGCAGCGGGGAGGCTACAATGAGCAGTTCTTC,CASSMQRGGYNEQFF
.,14,TRBV5-1,TRBJ2-1,TRBD2,TGCGCCAGCAGCTTGCGCGGGGGGGCCCATGAGCAGTTCTTC,CASSLRGGAHEQFF
.,15,TRBV5-1,TRBJ2-1,.,TGCGCCAGCAGCTTACAGGGAGAGGGCTTCAATGAGCAGTTCTTC,CASSLQGEGFNEQFF
once,13,TRBV30,TRBJ1-1,.,TGTGCCTGGAGTGAGAGAGGGAACACTGAAGCTTTCTTT,CAWSERGNTEAFF
.,15,TRBV2,TRBJ1-5,TRBD1,TGTGCCAGCAATGTGGACAGGGGTAGCAATCAGCCCCAGCATTTT,CASNVDRGSNQPQHF
.,14,TRBV10-3,TRBJ1-6,.,TGTGCCATCAGTGGTACAGGATATAATTCACCCCTCCACTTT,CAISGTGYNSPLHF
once,15,TRBV19,TRBJ1-6,.,TGTGCCAGTAGTATAGGAGGCTCCTATAATTCACCCCTCCACTTT,CASSIGGSYNSPLHF
.,15,TRBV12-5,TRBJ2-7,.,TGTGCTAGTGGTTTGGGACAGGCTGGGGTCTACGAGCAGTACTTC,CASGLGQAGVYEQYF
.,12,TRBV5-1,TRBJ2-1,.,TGCGCCAGCAGCATTCACTACAATGAGCAGTTCTTC,CASSIHYNEQFF
.,16,TRBV9,TRBJ2-7,.,TGTGCCAGCAGCGTATCCCCGGCAGGAGGGGACTACGAGCAGTACTTC,CASSVSPAGGDYEQYF
.,15,TRBV11-3,TRBJ2-7,TRBD2,TGTGCCAGCAGCTTAGCTCGGAGCGGGGTCTACGAGCAGTACTTC,CASSLARSGVYEQYF
.,14,TRBV7-9,TRBJ1-4,.,TGTGCCAGCAGCTTTAGCGGGGTGAGCGAAAAACTGTTTTTT,CASSFSGVSEKLFF
.,13,TRBV6-5,TRBJ2-3,.,TGTGCCAGCAGTTACAACCTCGCGGATACGCAGTATTTT,CASSYNLADTQYF
few,16,TRBV7-6,TRBJ1-5,.,TGTGCCAGCAGCTTGGGGTGGGGCAGCATGAATCAGCCCCAGCATTTT,CASSLGWGSMNQPQHF
.,15,TRBV6-6,TRBJ2-5,TRBD2,TGTGCCAGCAGTCCTCTGGCGGGGGGAAGGGAGACCCAGTACTTC,CASSPLAGGRETQYF
.,14,TRBV13,TRBJ1-1,TRBD1,TGTGCCAGCAGCTCCTTACAGGGGGGGACTGAAGCTTTCTTT,CASSSLQGGTEAFF
.,12,TRBV5-6,TRBJ2-4,.,TGTGCCAGCAGGTCGCTCGCAGGGATTCAGTACTTC,CASRSLAGIQYF
.,13,TRBV7-9,TRBJ1-1,.,TGTGCCAGCGCCTTGGGGGCGAACACTGAAGCTTTCTTT,CASALGANTEAFF
.,13,TRBV9,TRBJ1-1,.,TGTGCCAGCAGCAGCCGACAGTTCCCTGAAGCTTTCTTT,CASSSRQFPEAFF
.,16,TRBV5-1,TRBJ1-2,TRBD1,TGCGCCAGCAGCTTGGGCCCGACAGGGGAAGACTATGGCTACACCTTC,CASSLGPTGEDYGYTF
.,15,TRBV5-8,TRBJ1-5,.,TGTGCCAGCAGCTCAAGGGGAAGGGGCCCTCAGCCCCAGCATTTT,CASSSRGRGPQPQHF
.,14,TRBV29-1,TRBJ2-1,TRBD2,TGCAGCACGGTAGCGGGGGCCGACTACAATGAGCAGTTCTTC,CSTVAGADYNEQFF
.,15,TRBV6-1,TRBJ2-3,TRBD1,TGTGCCAGCAGTGTTACAGGGGGGAGGAGCGATACGCAGTATTTT,CASSVTGGRSDTQYF
.,13,TRBV6-1,TRBJ1-2,TRBD1,TGTGCCAGCACCCCGACAGGGAACTATGGCTACACCTTC,CASTPTGNYGYTF
.,15,TRBV6-5,TRBJ2-3,TRBD1,TGTGCCAGCAGCCCCCCGGGACAGCTCACAGATACGCAGTATTTT,CASSPPGQLTDTQYF
once,15,TRBV7-9,TRBJ2-5,TRBD1,TGTGCCAGCAGCCTTAGGGGGACAGCCGGAGAGACCCAGTACTTC,CASSLRGTAGETQYF
.,16,TRBV5-4,TRBJ1-1,TRBD1,TGTGCCAGCAGCTTGACGGGACAGGGGACGAACACTGAAGCTTTCTTT,CASSLTGQGTNTEAFF
once,14,TRBV6-1,TRBJ1-1,.,TGTGCCAGCAGTGAAGTGGGGGGAGGAACTGAAGCTTTCTTT,CASSEVGGGTEAFF
.,14,TRBV9,TRBJ2-5,.,TGTGCCAGCGGCCCCGGGACTGGACAAGAGACCCAGTACTTC,CASGPGTGQETQYF
once,15,TRBV19,TRBJ2-7,TRBD1,TGTGCCAGTAGTATGCGGGGGACAGGGACCCACGAGCAGTACTTC,CASSMRGTGTHEQYF
.,15,TRBV5-4,TRBJ1-5,.,TGTGCCAGCAGCTTATGGGGCGAGAGCAATCAGCCCCAGCATTTT,CASSLWGESNQPQHF
.,13,TRBV5-6,TRBJ2-7,.,TGTGCCAGCAGCTCCCCCCTCGGGGTAAAGCAGTACTTC,CASSSPLGVKQYF
.,15,TRBV27,TRBJ2-7,TRBD1,TGTGCCAGCAGTTTAGGGGACAGGGGTATGTACGAGCAGTACTTC,CASSLGDRGMYEQYF
.,15,TRBV6-6,TRBJ1-1,TRBD1,TGTGCCAGCAGTACAGGGGGCGCGGGGAACACTGAAGCTTTCTTT,CASSTGGAGNTEAFF
.,14,TRBV2,TRBJ1-5,.,TGTGCCAGCAGTCCCGACAGAGCCCATCAGCCCCAGCATTTT,CASSPDRAHQPQHF
.,16,TRBV29-1,TRBJ2-2,.,TGCAGCGTTGAAGGGGAGGTAGGACAGAACACCGGGGAGCTGTTTTTT,CSVEGEVGQNTGELFF
.,16,TRBV6-6,TRBJ2-7,TRBD2,TGTGCCAGCAGTTACTTCCTAGCGGGGGCCTCCTACGAGCAGTACTTC,CASSYFLAGASYEQYF
.,16,TRBV5-1,TRBJ2-7,TRBD2,TGCGCCAGCAGCTTGGCCGGAGGGAGGGCCGCCTACGAGCAGTACTTC,CASSLAGGRAAYEQYF
.,16,TRBV30,TRBJ2-2,TRBD1,TGTGCCGGAGTGAGGGGGCACTGGGCTGGCACCGGGGAGCTGTTTTTT,CAGVRGHWAGTGELFF
once,13,TRBV25-1,TRBJ2-2,.,TGTGCCAGCAGTGAATCCGGGACCGGGGAGCTGTTTTTT,CASSESGTGELFF
.,17,TRBV10-3,TRBJ1-2,TRBD1,TGTGCCATCAGTGCCTCCGGGACAGGGGGACCTAACTATGGCTACACCTTC,CAISASGTGGPNYGYTF
.,11,TRBV18,TRBJ2-7,TRBD1,TGTGCCAGCTCCGGGACAGTCGAGCAGTACTTC,CASSGTVEQYF
.,13,TRBV5-1,TRBJ1-2,.,TGCGCCAGCAGCTTGGAACAGGGTCTGCCCTACACCTTC,CASSLEQGLPYTF
few,14,TRBV6-1,TRBJ2-7,.,TGTGCCAGCAGTGAAGAGGAAACAGGGTACGAGCAGTACTTC,CASSEEETGYEQYF
.,16,TRBV15,TRBJ2-2,TRBD1,TGTGCCACCAGCAGCCGGGACAGGGGTGGCACCGGGGAGCTGTTTTTT,CATSSRDRGGTGELFF